This TCR beta chain was identified during a study of T cells expressing NK-cell markers. Study-wide context: The sequencing cohort of eight donors included seven HCMV-seropositive individuals and one seronegative individual. General study results and limits: In about 6 donors, dominant CD3+CD56+NKG2C+ clones formed about 1.0-7.5% of CD8+ cells.

With respect to this clonotype: Its matching antigen is unknown.

UMIs accompanied the 5'RACE template switching by which TCR beta cDNA was made. TCRdb reprocessed the 5' RACE reads and reports one entry per CDR3 protein, with no DNA. The specimen's table records 200,000 to 300,000 distinct CDR3 sequences. The germline gives CDR1 DFQATT, CDR2 SNEGSKA (reference sequence). The CDR3 consists of 12 residues. Sequencing was performed on blood T cells: a sorted CD56 or NKG2C T cell subset, CD4+ or CD8+ T cells, or bulk PBMC T cells (not recorded which). The sequence derives from a woman aged 18-69 years in good health. The rearrangement joins TRBV20-1 to TRBJ1-2. CDR3: CSARRDNYGYTF.